These 27 T cell receptor beta chains were all obtained from the same sample, sequenced in a study of memory CD4+ T cells and cytomegalovirus serostatus. The sort gate was single viable CD3+CD4+CD8-CD45RO+ cells for memory CD4+ T cells. Profiled with immunoSEQ multiplex PCR; TCRdb holds only in-frame clones, not every one. Here the sample spans roughly 28,000 clones, about 76% being singletons. Sequenced sample: memory CD4+ T cells from blood. The receptors originated from an adult in good health and CMV-seronegative.

In this sample, this clone turned up a few times. The rearrangement links TRBV6-1 to TRBJ2-7, with D possibly being TRBD1 (7 bases). Germline-derived CDR1 and CDR2 are MNHNS and SASEGT. This CDR3 region has 15 residues. Trimming took off 6 bases at V and 3 bases at J, with 18 bases between the two ends. CDR3 residues: CASSPGQWGLYEQYF. CDR3 bases: TGTGCCAGCAGCCCGGGACAGTGGGGACTCTACGAGCAGTACTTC.

The V gene is TRBV18, the J gene TRBJ2-7, with 8 positions matching TRBD1. Germline V gene sequence: CDR1 KGHSH, CDR2 LQKENI. Germline trimming cut 3 bases from V and 5 bases from J; bases unmatched to any gene: 9. The CDR3 is 15 amino acids. CDR3 loop: CASSPRQGAEDEQYF. The CDR3 DNA sequence: TGTGCCAGCTCACCTAGGCAGGGGGCGGAGGACGAGCAGTACTTC. Full variable domain (rest looked up from reference TRBV18 and TRBJ2-7): NAGVMQNPRHLVRRRGQEARLRCSPMKGHSHVYWYRQLPEEGLKFMVYLQKENIIDESGMPKERFSAEFPKEGPSILRIQQVVRGDSAAYFCASSPRQGAEDEQYFGPGTRLTVT.

The chain couples TRBV29-1 to TRBJ2-7; D could derive from TRBD1 or TRBD2 (5 bases each). Trimming removed 7 bases from V and 5 bases from J, with 21 bases in between. Germline V lookup: CDR1 SQVTM, CDR2 ANQGSEA. The CDR3 is 14 residues long. In nucleotides, the CDR3 is TGCAGCGCTGGGCGGGCAGGGCTTCTCCACGAGCAGTACTTC. The encoded protein is CSAGRAGLLHEQYF.

This clone was recorded once. The chain employs TRBV6-5 and TRBJ1-1; perhaps TRBD1 as D (6 bases). CDR3 length: 14 residues. Trimming took off 5 bases at V and 2 bases at J, with 12 bases between the two ends. The germline CDR1 and CDR2 sequences are MNHEY and SVGAGI. The CDR3 DNA follows: TGTGCCAGCAGTCCACGACAGGCTAACACTGAAGCTTTCTTT. Translating it yields CASSPRQANTEAFF.

CDR3 protein: CASSRGAMNTEAFF. The CDR3 DNA follows: TGTGCCAGCTCGAGAGGGGCAATGAACACTGAAGCTTTCTTT. The genes are TRBV18 and TRBJ1-1, with D tentatively TRBD1 (5 bases). The germline CDR1 and CDR2 sequences are KGHSH and LQKENI. Trimming pared 6 bases from V and 0 bases from J, leaving 11 bases between. The CDR3 is 14 residues long.

This clone has a single count. The chain carries TRBV6-5 and TRBJ2-7; the D gene is possibly TRBD1 (6 bases). V lost 0 bases and J 2 bases, leaving 11 bases between the germline ends. Germline V gives CDR1 MNHEY, CDR2 SVGAGI. The CDR3 has 15 amino acids. CDR3 in DNA: TGTGCCAGCAGTTACTCGGGGACAACAGCCTACGAGCAGTACTTC. As protein: CASSYSGTTAYEQYF.

The chain links TRBV28 to TRBJ1-2; 7 bases line up with TRBD1. CDR1 and CDR2 from the germline V gene are MDHEN and SYDVKM. This CDR3 is built from 16 residues. Trimming cost V 6 bases and J 4 bases; bases outside gene matches: 14. The CDR3, as DNA: TGTGCCAGCAGCCCTGCTGACAGGGTAAGAGGCTATGGCTACACCTTC. Its protein is CASSPADRVRGYGYTF.

The chain has TRBV6-5 and TRBJ1-1; no reliable D call. Germline lookup yields CDR1 MNHEY and CDR2 SVGAGI. The CDR3 consists of 14 residues. V shed 4 bases and J shed 0 bases, with 9 bases lying between them. The CDR3 coding sequence is TGTGCCAGCAGTTTTGGGAGGGTGAACACTGAAGCTTTCTTT. Its translation: CASSFGRVNTEAFF.

The chain employs TRBV18 and TRBJ1-2, with TRBD1 matching 7 bases. This CDR3 comprises 13 residues. With V trimmed by 0 bases and J by 8 bases, 3 bases remained unmatched. The germline CDR1 and CDR2 sequences are KGHSH and LQKENI. The CDR3 protein is CASSPPGQQGYTF. DNA of the CDR3: TGTGCCAGCTCACCACCGGGACAGCAGGGCTACACCTTC.

This clone was seen only once. Sequence at one end of the junction differs from germline and may be a read error. The chain links TRBV7-7 to TRBJ2-5; D unclear. The germline V gene encodes CDR1 SSHAT and CDR2 FNYEAQ (reference sequence). The CDR3 is made up of 15 amino acids. The CDR3 region has the DNA TGTGCTAGCAGCTTAATCAGGAGTTACCAAGAGACCCAGTACTTC. Residues: CASSLIRSYQETQYF.

The chain couples TRBV6-1 to TRBJ2-3; 13 nucleotides agree with TRBD2. J lost 3 bases, V lost 6 bases, and 3 bases had no gene match. Germline CDR1 is MNHNS and CDR2 is SASEGT. The CDR3 runs to 15 residues. CDR3 loop: CASRTSGGRTDTQYF. The CDR3 bases are TGTGCCAGCAGGACTAGCGGGGGGCGGACAGATACGCAGTATTTT.

As DNA, the CDR3 is TGTGCCTGGAGCCCGATAGGTGCCGCCGGGACAGGAAGGTACGGCTACACCTTC. Protein sequence: CAWSPIGAAGTGRYGYTF. The chain recombines TRBV30 with TRBJ1-2, with 8 positions matching TRBD1. This CDR3 contains 18 residues. The V segment lost 3 bases and the J segment 8 bases; nucleotides outside the gene matches: 23. Germline lookup yields CDR1 GTSNPN and CDR2 SVGIG (reference sequence).

This clone was detected only once. The V gene is TRBV7-9, the J gene TRBJ1-5, with 9 bases lining up with TRBD1. The junction had 5 bases not matched to a gene; V was cut back by 1 base and J by 7 bases. The germline V gene has CDR1 SEHNR and CDR2 FQNEAQ (reference sequence). The CDR3 covers 15 residues. The CDR3 spells CASSLGTGGSQPQHF. The CDR3 DNA reads as TGTGCCAGCAGCTTAGGAACAGGGGGCTCGCAGCCCCAGCATTTT.

V usage is TRBV16 and J usage is TRBJ1-1; 7 nucleotides agree with TRBD1. Germline trimming cut 4 bases from V and 4 bases from J; bases unmatched to any gene: 9. Germline values: CDR1 KGHSY, CDR2 FQNENV. The CDR3 has 15 amino acids. CDR3 amino acids: CASSPTRQGSTEAFF. CDR3 DNA: TGTGCCAGCAGCCCAACTCGACAGGGTAGCACTGAAGCTTTCTTT.

The chain has TRBV7-2 and TRBJ2-5; 9 positions match TRBD2. CDR1 and CDR2 (germline): SGHTA, FQGNSA. This CDR3 region has 14 residues. V trimming: 5 bases; J trimming: 3 bases; junction bases outside the gene matches: 4. In DNA, the CDR3 is TGTGCCAGCAGCCGCCAGCGGGGGGAAGAGACCCAGTACTTC. This sequence encodes CASSRQRGEETQYF.

The J gene is TRBJ2-5, the V gene TRBV14, with 7 bases matching TRBD1. CDR3 length: 16 residues. Germline CDR1 reads SGHDN; CDR2 reads FVKESK. The ends lost 0 bases at V and 1 base at J; junction bases unmatched: 5. The CDR3 DNA is TGTGCCAGCAGCCAAGAAGGACAGGTGCGCCAAGAGACCCAGTACTTC. Protein sequence: CASSQEGQVRQETQYF.

The chain couples TRBV7-9 to TRBJ1-4; D uncertain. CDR1 is SEHNR, CDR2 FQNEAQ, per germline (reference sequence). V was clipped by 4 bases and J by 7 bases, with 16 bases between them. The CDR3 is made up of 15 amino acids. CDR3 DNA sequence: TGTGCCAGCAGCTACCCGTACCCCACGGGTGAAAAACTGTTTTTT. As protein: CASSYPYPTGEKLFF.

This chain links TRBV6-5 with TRBJ1-2; 7 bases map to TRBD1. The CDR3 is 13 amino acids. Per germline, CDR1 MNHEY and CDR2 SVGAGI. V was pared by 2 bases and J by 7 bases, with 4 bases of the junction left unmatched. The CDR3 loop is CASSYQGVRGYTF. DNA of the CDR3: TGTGCCAGCAGTTACCAGGGGGTTCGTGGCTACACCTTC.

In its sample, this clone ranks as medium-sized. The V call is TRBV4-3, the J call TRBJ2-2; TRBD2 aligns across 10 bases. Trimming at V came to 4 bases and at J to 5 bases, leaving 7 bases not matched to a gene. This CDR3 comprises 16 residues. Germline V lookup: CDR1 LGHNA, CDR2 YSLEER. CDR3 region: CASSLLSGRETGELFF. As DNA, the CDR3 is TGCGCCAGCAGCCTGCTAAGCGGGAGGGAAACCGGGGAGCTGTTTTTT.

The rearrangement uses TRBV7-8 and TRBJ1-2; D unresolved. V lost 4 bases and J 4 bases, leaving 13 bases between the germline ends. The length of the CDR3 is 14 residues. Germline V lookup: CDR1 SGHVS, CDR2 FQNEAQ. In DNA form, the CDR3 reads TGTGCCAGCAGCTCGAGCGTTTCTGGCTATGGCTACACCTTC. This sequence encodes CASSSSVSGYGYTF.

This clone has a single count. V gene TRBV7-2 combines with J gene TRBJ1-1; D uncertain. Germline V gives CDR1 SGHTA, CDR2 FQGNSA. The CDR3 sequence is 14 residues long. The V end was cut by 8 bases, the J end by 2 bases, with 15 bases between. The CDR3 nucleotides read TGTGCCAGCCTTCTCATTGGGCGCAACACTGAAGCTTTCTTT. It is translated as CASLLIGRNTEAFF.

The chain couples TRBV4-1 to TRBJ1-1; D ambiguous. The V gene lost 3 bases and the J gene lost 4 bases, with 15 bases spanning the gap. Germline lookup yields CDR1 MGHRA and CDR2 YSYEKL. This CDR3 contains 15 residues. The DNA of the CDR3 is TGCGCCAGCAGCCAGGGGAGATTAGGCGCCACTGAAGCTTTCTTT. Protein sequence: CASSQGRLGATEAFF.

The chain employs TRBV6-5 and TRBJ2-7, with TRBD1 matching 10 bases. V dropped 2 bases and J dropped 4; count of bases not matched to a gene: 5. The CDR3 consists of 15 residues. Looked up from germline, CDR1 is MNHEY and CDR2 is SVGAGI. CDR3 sequence: CASSYRDRGPYEQYF. The CDR3 DNA is TGTGCCAGCAGTTACAGGGACAGGGGTCCTTACGAGCAGTACTTC.

The chain is built from TRBV19 and TRBJ2-3; a possible D gene is TRBD2 (6 bases). The CDR3 loop spans 15 amino acids. CDR1 and CDR2 from the germline V gene are LNHDA and SQIVND (reference sequence). With 6 bases removed from V and 4 bases from J, the gap between germline ends came to 17 bases. CDR3 bases: TGTGCCAGTAGCGGGAGCTCCCTTCTTCCAGATACGCAGTATTTT. It is translated as CASSGSSLLPDTQYF.

The chain has TRBV7-8 and TRBJ2-7, with D unclear. Trimming stripped 1 base from V and 2 bases from J, with 12 bases between. This CDR3 comprises 15 residues. Germline assignment: CDR1 SGHVS and CDR2 FQNEAQ. The CDR3 reads CASSLVPTRAYEQYF. CDR3 nucleotide sequence: TGTGCCAGCAGCTTAGTACCTACCCGGGCCTACGAGCAGTACTTC.

DNA of the CDR3: TGTGCCAGCAGTGTAGGACAGGGCGTATACGAGCAGTACTTC. Residues: CASSVGQGVYEQYF. The chain joins TRBV6-6 to TRBJ2-7, with 8 nucleotides matching TRBD1. V shed 5 bases, J shed 4 bases, and the junction held 7 bases outside the gene matches. Germline CDR1 reads MNHNY; CDR2 reads SVGAGI (reference sequence). CDR3 length equals 14 residues.

This chain connects TRBV29-1 to TRBJ2-1; a possible D gene is TRBD2 (5 bases). The ends were cut back, 5 bases at V and 8 bases at J, with 13 bases in the middle. The CDR3 covers 12 residues. Germline V gene lookup returns CDR1 SQVTM and CDR2 ANQGSEA. The CDR3 nucleotides are TGCAGCGTTAAGGCGGCGCGGGATGAGCAGTTCTTC. Translation gives CSVKAARDEQFF.